The present TCR beta chain was sequenced within a study of Ad26.COV2.S vaccination and SARS-CoV-2 variants (dated by TCRdb to the early 2020s). Broadly, across the study: Donors in the vaccine arm were drawn from COV1001, a multicentre, randomized, double-blind, placebo-controlled phase I-IIa trial testing Ad26.COV2.S in healthy adults. Ad26.COV2.S was administered intramuscularly at 5 x 10^10 or 1 x 10^11 viral particles, either as a single shot or as two shots given 56 days apart. TCRbeta repertoire sequencing was used to assess the specificity and breadth of SARS-CoV-2-reactive T cell receptors after Ad26.COV2.S vaccination. A total of 32 samples were included in the TCR-sequenced set, comprising around 19 Ad26.COV2.S vaccine recipients, 5 placebo recipients and 8 SARS-CoV-2 convalescent individuals. Participants in the trial were split at random into five groups of five each, receiving low-dose or high-dose Ad26.COV2.S once or twice, or else placebo on both occasions. Blinding of investigators to trial group allocation was maintained during experiments and outcome assessment.

What the study reported, not specific to this receptor: It was noted by the authors that total T cell responses may have been underestimated by the TCR breadth and depth analyses. The study was not powered for comparison of responses between vaccine doses or regimens. Vaccine and placebo recipients had similar non-spike TCR breadth, a finding consistent with the vaccine containing only spike. Substantial breadth of spike-specific CD8+ and CD4+ T cell responses was reported after vaccination. Ad26.COV2.S recipients had higher spike-specific TCR breadth than placebo recipients (P = 0.0014).

The immunoSEQ Assay was the method used to sequence TCRbeta CDR3 regions. After extraction, genomic DNA underwent amplification by bias-controlled multiplex PCR, followed by high-throughput sequencing. On the authors' methods: To quantify the absolute abundance of every unique TCRbeta CDR3 region, sequences were collapsed and filtered. T cell fraction was estimated by normalizing TCRbeta template counts to usable DNA, with usable DNA measured through amplification of reference genes found in all nucleated cells. Repertoire TCRs were annotated as SARS-CoV-2-specific by exact matching of V gene, CDR3 amino acid sequence and J gene to a known reactive TCR set. The reference SARS-CoV-2 TCR set came from MIRA and was filtered for enrichment in COVID-19-positive ImmuneCODE repertoires, removing public or cross-reactive TCRs. Using the MIRA antigens, annotated TCRs were further analysed by specific ORF or by position within an ORF. Breadth was defined as annotated unique rearrangements over total unique productive rearrangements; depth was the summed frequency of those rearrangements. Two-sided Wilcoxon rank-sum tests were applied when comparing TCR breadth between groups. TCRdb's version of the immuneACCESS table is confined to in-frame rearrangements and falls short of the full clone set. An unresolved V gene accounts for under half of the shortfall where checked; the remainder is of unknown origin. V and J calls and clone size are as listed in that table; D and trimming were resolved from the DNA. Here the sample has around 370,000 clones; about 85% occur a single time. About 3.5% of the sample belongs to the ten largest clones.

In the paper's terms, the treatment or condition label means: approximately 18 received Ad26.COV2.S at low or high dose, single or two shots; about 5 received placebo; per-sample allocation not given. Repertoires of vaccine and placebo recipients were sequenced from samples collected on day 63 after the first injection. Between 29 July and 7 August 2020, Cohort 1b enrolled about 27 adults aged 18-55 years at one site in Boston, USA. As a vaccine, Ad26.COV2.S was a replication-incompetent adenovirus type 26 vector that expressed a prefusion-stabilized SARS-CoV-2 spike protein derived from the original Wuhan strain. Including the terminal cysteine and phenylalanine, the CDR3 comprises 17 residues. Solely the CDR3 DNA is kept, with 51 bases framed from the first base. Per the germline V gene, SGHAT is the CDR1 and FQNNGV is the CDR2. V loses 4 bases at its end and J loses 5 bases; junction bases beyond the gene matches: 16.

As concerns this clone: The specificity of this receptor is unknown. No base quality information exists; no much larger clone differs at one position.

This TCR was recovered from a person between 18 and 65 years old who received the Ad26.COV2.S COVID-19 vaccine or a placebo. Sample: peripheral blood, taken in a trial of Ad26.COV2.S vaccine versus placebo. The chain joins TRBV11-2 to TRBJ1-1, and TRBD1 matches 7 of the central bases. The CDR3 is CASSSLKGAVDKTEAFF. The bases read TGTGCCAGCAGCTCGTTAAAGGGGGCCGTCGATAAGACTGAAGCTTTCTTT.